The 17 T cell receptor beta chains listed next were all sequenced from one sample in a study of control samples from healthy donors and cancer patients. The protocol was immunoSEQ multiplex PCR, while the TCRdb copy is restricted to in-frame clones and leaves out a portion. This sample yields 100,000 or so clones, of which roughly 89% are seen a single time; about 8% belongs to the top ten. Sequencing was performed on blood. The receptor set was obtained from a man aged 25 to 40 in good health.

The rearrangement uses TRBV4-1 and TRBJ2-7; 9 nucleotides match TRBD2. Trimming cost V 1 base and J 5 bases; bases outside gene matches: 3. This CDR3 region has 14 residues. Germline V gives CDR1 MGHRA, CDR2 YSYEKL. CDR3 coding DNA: TGCGCCAGCAGCCAAGTAGCGGGAGATAACGAGCAGTACTTC. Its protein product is CASSQVAGDNEQYF.

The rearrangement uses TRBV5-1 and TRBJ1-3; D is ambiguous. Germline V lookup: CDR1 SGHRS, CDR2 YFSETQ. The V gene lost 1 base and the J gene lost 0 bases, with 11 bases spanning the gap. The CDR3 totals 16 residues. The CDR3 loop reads CASSLSTGLSGNTIYF. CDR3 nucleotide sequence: TGCGCCAGCAGCTTGAGTACGGGCCTCTCTGGAAACACCATATATTTT.

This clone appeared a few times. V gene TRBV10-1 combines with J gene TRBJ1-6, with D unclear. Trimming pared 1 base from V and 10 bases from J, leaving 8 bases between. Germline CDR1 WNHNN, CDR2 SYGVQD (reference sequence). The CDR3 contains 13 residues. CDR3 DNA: TGCGCCAGCAGTGAGTATCGAAGCTCACCCCTCCACTTT. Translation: CASSEYRSSPLHF.

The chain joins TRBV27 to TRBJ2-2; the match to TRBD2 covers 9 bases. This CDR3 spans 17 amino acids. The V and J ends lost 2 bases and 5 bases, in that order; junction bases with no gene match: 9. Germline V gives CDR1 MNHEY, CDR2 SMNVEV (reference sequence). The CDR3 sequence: CASSLENGLAGTGELFF. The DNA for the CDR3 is TGTGCCAGCAGTTTAGAGAACGGGCTAGCGGGGACCGGGGAGCTGTTTTTT.

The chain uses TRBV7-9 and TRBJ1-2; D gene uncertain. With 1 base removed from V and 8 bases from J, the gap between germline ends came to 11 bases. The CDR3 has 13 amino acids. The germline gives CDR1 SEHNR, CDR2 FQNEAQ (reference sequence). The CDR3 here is CASSLDSRTGYTF. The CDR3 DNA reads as TGTGCCAGCAGCTTAGACAGCCGGACGGGCTACACCTTC.

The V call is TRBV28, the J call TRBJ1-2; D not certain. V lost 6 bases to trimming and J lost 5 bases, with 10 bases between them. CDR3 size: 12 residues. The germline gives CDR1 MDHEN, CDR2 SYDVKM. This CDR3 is CASSPAFYGYTF. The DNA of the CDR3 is TGTGCCAGCAGCCCGGCTTTTTATGGCTACACCTTC.

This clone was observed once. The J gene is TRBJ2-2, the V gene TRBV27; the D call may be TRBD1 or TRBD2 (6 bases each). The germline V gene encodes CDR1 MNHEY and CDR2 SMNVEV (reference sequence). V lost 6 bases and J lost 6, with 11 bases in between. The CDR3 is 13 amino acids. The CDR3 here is CASSPRGAGELFF. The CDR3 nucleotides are TGTGCCAGCAGCCCGAGGGGGGCCGGGGAGCTGTTTTTT.

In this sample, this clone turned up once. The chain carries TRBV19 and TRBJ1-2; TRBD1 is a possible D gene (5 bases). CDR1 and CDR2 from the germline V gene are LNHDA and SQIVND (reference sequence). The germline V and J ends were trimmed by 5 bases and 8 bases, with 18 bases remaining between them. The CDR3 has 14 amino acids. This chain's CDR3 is CASSLGTPQRGYTF. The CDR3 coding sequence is TGTGCCAGTAGTCTTGGGACCCCTCAACGAGGCTACACCTTC.

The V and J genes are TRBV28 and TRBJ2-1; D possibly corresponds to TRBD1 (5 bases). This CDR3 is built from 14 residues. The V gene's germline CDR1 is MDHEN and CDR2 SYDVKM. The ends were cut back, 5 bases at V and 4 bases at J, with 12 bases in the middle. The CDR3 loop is CASSPPRQYNEQFF. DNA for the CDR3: TGTGCCAGCAGTCCCCCCCGACAGTACAATGAGCAGTTCTTC.

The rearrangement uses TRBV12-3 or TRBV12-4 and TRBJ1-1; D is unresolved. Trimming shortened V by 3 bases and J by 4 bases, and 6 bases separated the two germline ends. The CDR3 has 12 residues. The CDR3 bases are TGTGCCAGCAGTTTCAAGGGCACTGAAGCTTTCTTT. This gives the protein CASSFKGTEAFF.

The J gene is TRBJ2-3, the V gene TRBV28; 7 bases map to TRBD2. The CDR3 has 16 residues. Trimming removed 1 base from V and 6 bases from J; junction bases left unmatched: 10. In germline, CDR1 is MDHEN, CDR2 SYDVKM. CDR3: CASSLLGGSPLDTQYF. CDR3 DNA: TGTGCCAGCAGTTTATTAGGCGGGAGCCCCTTGGATACGCAGTATTTT.

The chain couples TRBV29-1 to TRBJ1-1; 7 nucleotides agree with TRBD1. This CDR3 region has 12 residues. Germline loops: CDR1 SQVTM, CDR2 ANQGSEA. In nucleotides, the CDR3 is TGCAGTGCGGGACAGCCACACACTGAAGCTTTCTTT. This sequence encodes CSAGQPHTEAFF.

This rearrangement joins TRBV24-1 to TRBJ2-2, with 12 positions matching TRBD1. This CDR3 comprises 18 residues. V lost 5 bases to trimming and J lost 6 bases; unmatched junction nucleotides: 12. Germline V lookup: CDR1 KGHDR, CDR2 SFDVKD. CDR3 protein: CATSGATGTGGLPGELFF. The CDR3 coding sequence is TGTGCCACCAGTGGTGCAACCGGGACAGGGGGCCTTCCCGGGGAGCTGTTTTTT.

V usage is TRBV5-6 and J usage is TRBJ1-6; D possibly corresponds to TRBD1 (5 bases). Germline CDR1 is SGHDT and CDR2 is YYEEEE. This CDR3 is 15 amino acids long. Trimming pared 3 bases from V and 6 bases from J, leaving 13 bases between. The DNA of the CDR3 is TGTGCCAGCAGCTGGGGAGAGGGGTTTAATTCACCCCTCCACTTT. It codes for CASSWGEGFNSPLHF.

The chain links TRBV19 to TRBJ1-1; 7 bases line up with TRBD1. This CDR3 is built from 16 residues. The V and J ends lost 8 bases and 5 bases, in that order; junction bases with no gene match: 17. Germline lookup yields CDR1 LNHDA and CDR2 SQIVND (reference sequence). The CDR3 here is CASFSPQGVRGTEAFF. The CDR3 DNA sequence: TGTGCCAGTTTCTCCCCCCAGGGGGTTAGAGGAACTGAAGCTTTCTTT.

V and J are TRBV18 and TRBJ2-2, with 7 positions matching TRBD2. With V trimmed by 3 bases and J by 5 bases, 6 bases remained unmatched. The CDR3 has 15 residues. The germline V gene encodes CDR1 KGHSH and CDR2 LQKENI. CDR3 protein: CASSPTGGSTGELFF. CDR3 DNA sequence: TGTGCCAGCTCACCCACGGGCGGGAGTACCGGGGAGCTGTTTTTT.

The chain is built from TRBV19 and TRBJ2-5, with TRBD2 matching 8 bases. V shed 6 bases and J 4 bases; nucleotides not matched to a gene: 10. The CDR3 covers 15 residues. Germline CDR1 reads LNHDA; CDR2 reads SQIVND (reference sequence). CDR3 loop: CASRTGTSFLETQYF. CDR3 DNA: TGTGCCAGTAGAACCGGGACTAGTTTTTTAGAGACCCAGTACTTC.